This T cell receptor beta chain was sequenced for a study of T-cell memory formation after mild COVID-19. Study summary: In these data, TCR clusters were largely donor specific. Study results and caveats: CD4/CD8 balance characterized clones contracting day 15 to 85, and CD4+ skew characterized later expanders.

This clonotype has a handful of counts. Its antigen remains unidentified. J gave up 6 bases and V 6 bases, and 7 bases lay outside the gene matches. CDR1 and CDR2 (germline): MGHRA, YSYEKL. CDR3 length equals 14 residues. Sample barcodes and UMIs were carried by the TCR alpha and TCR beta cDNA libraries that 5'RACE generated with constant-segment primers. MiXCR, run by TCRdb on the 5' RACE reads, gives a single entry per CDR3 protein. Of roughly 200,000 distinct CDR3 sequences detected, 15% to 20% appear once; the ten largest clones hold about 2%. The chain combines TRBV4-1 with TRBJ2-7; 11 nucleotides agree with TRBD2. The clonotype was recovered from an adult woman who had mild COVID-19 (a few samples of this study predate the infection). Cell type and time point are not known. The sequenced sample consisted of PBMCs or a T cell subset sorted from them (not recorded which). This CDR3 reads CASRPTSGGPEQYF. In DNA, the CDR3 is TGCGCCAGCAGACCCACTAGCGGGGGCCCCGAGCAGTACTTC.